This T cell receptor beta chain was recovered during a study of blood T cells in healthy people across ages. Broader study findings: Among T cells, TCR beta diversity per million cells dropped roughly linearly as age rose. Unknown donor CMV status possibly confounded expanded clonotype changes.

Combining a sample-barcoded 5' primer with a J-beta primer mix, a second PCR ran for 7 to 11 cycles. Each CDR3 protein is one row after TCRdb ran MiXCR on the 5' RACE reads. The sample yields 650,000 to 1,000,000 distinct CDR3 sequences, around 36% seen once. Germline assignment: CDR1 SNHLY and CDR2 FYNNEI. The V end was cut by 5 bases, the J end by 1 base, with 9 bases between. CDR3 size: 14 residues. Researchers collected about 9.7 milliliters of peripheral blood from every single donor. Total RNA extraction produced at least 5 micrograms (per sample) for the study. Comment on this clonotype: No antigen is known for it.

This sequence originates from a man aged 18 to 29 in good health. Sequenced material: blood. The chain links TRBV2 to TRBJ1-5, with D possibly matching TRBD1 (6 bases). This CDR3 reads CASSWGQSNQPQHF. The CDR3 region has the DNA TGTGCCAGCAGTTGGGGGCAAAGCAATCAGCCCCAGCATTTT. The full variable domain, rest sourced from reference TRBV2 and TRBJ1-5, is EPEVTQTPSHQVTQMGQEVILRCVPISNHLYFYWYRQILGQKVEFLVSFYNNEISEKSEIFDDQFSVERPDGSNFTLKIRSTKLEDSAMYFCASSWGQSNQPQHFGDGTRLSIL.